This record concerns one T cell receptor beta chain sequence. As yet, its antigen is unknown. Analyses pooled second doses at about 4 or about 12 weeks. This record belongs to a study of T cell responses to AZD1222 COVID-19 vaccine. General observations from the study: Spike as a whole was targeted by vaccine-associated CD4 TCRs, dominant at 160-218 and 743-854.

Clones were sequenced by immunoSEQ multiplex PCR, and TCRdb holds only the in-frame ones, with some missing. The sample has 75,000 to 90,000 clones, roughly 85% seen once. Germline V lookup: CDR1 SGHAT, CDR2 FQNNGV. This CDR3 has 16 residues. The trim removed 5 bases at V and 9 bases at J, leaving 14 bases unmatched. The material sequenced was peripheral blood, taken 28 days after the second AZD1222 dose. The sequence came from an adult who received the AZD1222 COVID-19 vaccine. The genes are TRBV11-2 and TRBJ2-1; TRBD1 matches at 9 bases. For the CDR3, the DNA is TGTGCCAGCAGCCGTGACTTACCGGGGACAGGGATTGAGCAGTTCTTC. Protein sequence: CASSRDLPGTGIEQFF.